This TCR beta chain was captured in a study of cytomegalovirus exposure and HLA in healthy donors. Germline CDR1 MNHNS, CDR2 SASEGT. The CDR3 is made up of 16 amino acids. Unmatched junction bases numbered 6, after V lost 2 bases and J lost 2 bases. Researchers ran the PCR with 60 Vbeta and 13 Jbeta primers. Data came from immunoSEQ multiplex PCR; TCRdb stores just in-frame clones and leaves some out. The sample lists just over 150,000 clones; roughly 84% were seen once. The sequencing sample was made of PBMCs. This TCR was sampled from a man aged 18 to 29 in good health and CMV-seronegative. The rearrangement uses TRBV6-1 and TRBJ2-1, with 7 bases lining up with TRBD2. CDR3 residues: CASSEIRAGAYNEQFF. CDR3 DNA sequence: TGTGCCAGCAGTGAAATCCGCGCGGGGGCCTACAATGAGCAGTTCTTC.